The sequence of this T cell receptor beta chain was determined in a study of glioma-infiltrating T cells. Whole-study findings and limits: Only very few CDR3 sequences appeared in both tissue and blood. Above-expected tissue-blood divergence occurred in all gliomas, most in low-grade ones.

CDR3 size: 16 residues. V dropped 6 bases and J dropped 2 bases, with 18 bases sitting between them. Germline lookup yields CDR1 SGHTA and CDR2 FQGNSA. As regards this clonotype: What it binds is not known.

TCR alpha and beta CDR3 regions were amplified from RNA using iRepertoire nested multiplex PCR. For one-step reverse transcription and amplification, 100-400 ng of tissue mRNA or PBMC total RNA was used. TCRdb called the multiplex PCR reads again in MiXCR, with one record for every CDR3 protein. This sample yields roughly 200,000 distinct CDR3 sequences, of which about 47% are seen a single time; around 4.9% belongs to the top ten. The source is a human donor with low-grade glioma or glioblastoma, undergoing nonglioma brain surgery, or in good health (not recorded which). The specimen was glioma tissue, nonneoplastic brain tissue, or PBMCs (not recorded which). The chain links TRBV7-2 to TRBJ2-3, with a tentative D call TRBD2 (6 bases). CDR3 amino acids: CASRSNDGGNTDTQYF. The CDR3 region has the DNA TGTGCCAGCAGGTCCAACGACGGGGGAAACACAGATACGCAGTATTTT.